This T cell receptor beta chain is drawn from a study of Graves' ophthalmopathy and Graves' hyperthyroidism. Amplification of the TCR beta CDR3 regions used RNA transcripts (as template). First-round RT-PCR with HTBI primers preceded a second-round multiplex PCR. MiXCR was run by TCRdb on the multiplex PCR reads, yielding one entry per CDR3 protein. This sample carries over a million distinct CDR3 sequences, about 38% of them seen once, and the ten largest clones take 11%. For this clonotype: A read error may explain this, as a much larger clone is one base away. This likely comes from a read error, as the CDR3 has no conserved phenylalanine or tryptophan at its end.

The CDR3 is 15 residues long. The germline V gene has CDR1 SGDLS and CDR2 YYNGEE. Trimming pared 2 bases from V and 2 bases from J, leaving 11 bases between. The chain is built from TRBV9 and TRBJ1-5; D possibly corresponds to TRBD1 (6 bases). This receptor was taken from an adult man with Graves' hyperthyroidism. The specimen was peripheral blood or thyroid tissue (not recorded which). The CDR3 sequence is CASSVEGVGNQPQHL. CDR3 bases: TGTGCCAGCAGCGTGGAGGGGGTTGGCAATCAGCCCCAGCATCTT.